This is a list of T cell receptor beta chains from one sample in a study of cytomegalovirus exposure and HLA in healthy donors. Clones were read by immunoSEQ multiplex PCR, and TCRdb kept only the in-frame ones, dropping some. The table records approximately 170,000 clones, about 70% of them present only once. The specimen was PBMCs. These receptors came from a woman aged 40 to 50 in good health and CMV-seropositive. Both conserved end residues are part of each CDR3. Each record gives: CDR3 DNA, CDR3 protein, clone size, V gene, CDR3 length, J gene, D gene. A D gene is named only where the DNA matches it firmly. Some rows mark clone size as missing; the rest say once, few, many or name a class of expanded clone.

TGTGCCAGCAGCCCTGTAGGTACGGGGCAAGAGACCCAGTACTTC CASSPVGTGQETQYF - TRBV6-5 15 TRBJ2-5 -
TGTGCCAGCAGCCCCGGGACATTTCCCTACGAGCAGTACTTC CASSPGTFPYEQYF - TRBV14 14 TRBJ2-7 -
TGTTCCAGCTACGGACTAGCGATCACCGGGGAGCTGTTTTTT CSSYGLAITGELFF - TRBV7-9 14 TRBJ2-2 TRBD2
TGTGCCAGCAGCGTAGTACAGGAAGGCTATGGCTACACCTTC CASSVVQEGYGYTF - TRBV9 14 TRBJ1-2 -
TGTGCCAGCAGCCCGACAGGGGCCCACGAGCAGTACTTC CASSPTGAHEQYF - TRBV7-9 13 TRBJ2-7 TRBD1
TGTGCCATCAGTGAGTCACAAGGGGCGGGAGTGGGCTACGAGCAGTACTTC CAISESQGAGVGYEQYF - TRBV10-3 17 TRBJ2-7 TRBD2
TGTGCCAGCAGTTTGGGGGGCCCAGGGGGGGGCTACACCTTC CASSLGGPGGGYTF - TRBV28 14 TRBJ1-2 TRBD1
TGTGCCAGCAGCGCCCGGGGACAGGCGGACAGAGGCTACACCTTC CASSARGQADRGYTF - TRBV9 15 TRBJ1-2 TRBD1
TGTGCCAGTACCCCCGACAGGCACACTGAAGCTTTCTTT CASTPDRHTEAFF - TRBV19 13 TRBJ1-1 -
TGTGCCAGCAGCCAAGATGGAGGAGCTGGGAATGAGCAGTTCTTC CASSQDGGAGNEQFF - TRBV14 15 TRBJ2-1 -
TGTGCCAGCAGCTTACAGCAGCGGGACACAGATACGCAGTATTTT CASSLQQRDTDTQYF - TRBV5-4 15 TRBJ2-3 TRBD2
TGTGCCAGCAGCCGTCCCTGGGCGACTAGCGGGGGTGGTGAGCAGTTCTTC CASSRPWATSGGGEQFF - TRBV11-2 17 TRBJ2-1 TRBD2
TGTGCCAGCAGCTCCGGCCCGGCGGGTAGTAACAATGAGCAGTTCTTC CASSSGPAGSNNEQFF - TRBV9 16 TRBJ2-1 -
TGCAGCGTTGAAAACAGGGCGGGTAACGAGCAGTACTTC CSVENRAGNEQYF - TRBV29-1 13 TRBJ2-7 -
TGTGCCAGTAGCCTGACAGGGAGCGCTAGCGGCTACACCTTC CASSLTGSASGYTF once TRBV19 14 TRBJ1-2 TRBD1
TGCGCCAGCAGCCAAGATTTAGCTCGTGAGCAGTTCTTC CASSQDLAREQFF - TRBV4-3 13 TRBJ2-1 -
TGTGCCAGCAGCTTACGGGGAAACACCATATATTTT CASSLRGNTIYF - TRBV11-2 12 TRBJ1-3 -
TGTGCCAGCAGCGAACTAAATTACAATGAGCAGTTCTTC CASSELNYNEQFF - TRBV7-8 13 TRBJ2-1 -
TGTGCCAGCAGTTACCGGGACACTGGATACGAGCAGTACTTC CASSYRDTGYEQYF - TRBV6-5 14 TRBJ2-7 -
TGTGCCAGCAGTTTGCCCGGGGACAGGGGGCATAATACGCAGTATTTT CASSLPGDRGHNTQYF - TRBV27 16 TRBJ2-3 TRBD1
TGTGCCATCCCGGAGACAGACAACACCGGGGAGCTGTTTTTT CAIPETDNTGELFF few TRBV10-3 14 TRBJ2-2 -
TGTGCCAGCAGTTTGTCACTAGCGGGGGATAATGAGCAGTTCTTC CASSLSLAGDNEQFF - TRBV27 15 TRBJ2-1 TRBD2
TGTGCCAGCAGTGACTTTAACCGGGGAAATAATGAGCAGTTCTTC CASSDFNRGNNEQFF - TRBV25-1 15 TRBJ2-1 -
TGTGCCAGCTCACCGCAGGGAGGGGACACTGAAGCTTTCTTT CASSPQGGDTEAFF few TRBV18 14 TRBJ1-1 -
TGTGCCAGCAGCTCACAGGGCGGGCAAGAGACCCAGTACTTC CASSSQGGQETQYF - TRBV27 14 TRBJ2-5 -
TGTGCCAGCAGTCTCCCACAGTCGATGAACACTGAAGCTTTCTTT CASSLPQSMNTEAFF - TRBV28 15 TRBJ1-1 -
TGTGCCAGCAGCCCGCCCGGGGTTTCCTATAATTCACCCCTCCACTTT CASSPPGVSYNSPLHF few TRBV5-8 16 TRBJ1-6 -
TGCACCAGCAGCCAAGAGGGGCGCTACACCTTC CTSSQEGRYTF - TRBV1 11 TRBJ1-2 -
TGTGCTAGCGGTTTGTGGCGGGGGGAAGGGCAGTACTTC CASGLWRGEGQYF - TRBV12-5 13 TRBJ2-7 TRBD2
TGTGCCAGTAGTACGGGATCGGTCTGGACTACACCGAACACTGAAGCTTTCTTT CASSTGSVWTTPNTEAFF - TRBV19 18 TRBJ1-1 -
TGTGCCAGCAGTGCTCCGGGACAGGGGGCATACGAGCAGTACTTC CASSAPGQGAYEQYF - TRBV7-2 15 TRBJ2-7 TRBD1
TGTGCCAGCAGCTTCGGGACAGGGTCCCTCAATGAGCAGTTCTTC CASSFGTGSLNEQFF - TRBV5-6 15 TRBJ2-1 TRBD1
TGTGCCAGCAGCTTAGATTTAGGACTAGCGGGGGGGGAGACCCAGTACTTC CASSLDLGLAGGETQYF - TRBV7-2 17 TRBJ2-5 TRBD2
TGTGCCAGCAGTGGGACAGGGTTCGGAGGGCAGCCCCAGCATTTT CASSGTGFGGQPQHF - TRBV28 15 TRBJ1-5 TRBD1
TGTGCCAGCAGTGACTCAGGCGGCCTCTATGGCTACACCTTC CASSDSGGLYGYTF - TRBV6-4 14 TRBJ1-2 -
TGTGCCACCAGCAGAGATCGGAGCCCTGAAGAGACCCAGTACTTC CATSRDRSPEETQYF - TRBV15 15 TRBJ2-5 -
TGTGCCAGTAATCTTGTTCCGGAGCCCCAGCATTTT CASNLVPEPQHF once TRBV19 12 TRBJ1-5 -
TGTGCCAGCAGCGTGTGGGAGGGTGAAAAACTGTTTTTT CASSVWEGEKLFF - TRBV9 13 TRBJ1-4 -
TGTGCCAGCAGCAAGCCGAATGAAAAACTGTTTTTT CASSKPNEKLFF - TRBV6-5 12 TRBJ1-4 -
TGTGCCAGTAGTATAGTAGGGACTAGCGCCTACGAGCAGTACTTC CASSIVGTSAYEQYF - TRBV19 15 TRBJ2-7 TRBD2
TGCGCCAGCAGCTTGCAAGGACAACGGGTAGACGAGCAGTACTTC CASSLQGQRVDEQYF - TRBV5-1 15 TRBJ2-7 -
TGTGCCAGTAGTATGAGCGGAAGCACAGATACGCAGTATTTT CASSMSGSTDTQYF - TRBV19 14 TRBJ2-3 -
TGTGCCAGCACCTTACCGGGCTCTGGAAACACCATATATTTT CASTLPGSGNTIYF - TRBV28 14 TRBJ1-3 -
TGTGCCAGCAGTGAAGCTCGGGGGAAAGAGACCCAGTACTTC CASSEARGKETQYF - TRBV6-1 14 TRBJ2-5 -
TGCGCCAGCAGCCTACAGGGCACTGAAGCTTTCTTT CASSLQGTEAFF few TRBV4-3 12 TRBJ1-1 -
TGTGCCAGCAGCTTGAGACAGCCTGGAAACACCATATATTTT CASSLRQPGNTIYF - TRBV5-6 14 TRBJ1-3 -
TGCGCCAGCAGCCAAGGGGGGGGGAGAGCTAACTATGGCTACACCTTC CASSQGGGRANYGYTF - TRBV4-3 16 TRBJ1-2 -
TGTGCCAGCAGCCCGGGACAACTAAACATTCAGTACTTC CASSPGQLNIQYF - TRBV28 13 TRBJ2-4 -
TGCGCCAGCAGCCGAGCCCCGGGACAAAACACAGATACGCAGTATTTT CASSRAPGQNTDTQYF once TRBV4-1 16 TRBJ2-3 -
TGCGCCAGCAGCTTGGGGGATCAGGGTAATGAGCAGTTCTTC CASSLGDQGNEQFF few TRBV5-1 14 TRBJ2-1 -
TGTGCCAGCACAGCGGCTCTCTACGAGCAGTACTTC CASTAALYEQYF - TRBV2 12 TRBJ2-7 -
TGTGCCAGCAGCCGGACAGGGGAGACGGCTAATGAAAAACTGTTTTTT CASSRTGETANEKLFF - TRBV28 16 TRBJ1-4 TRBD1
TGTGCCAGCAGCCACCCAGGCGGGGGTACTGAAGCTTTCTTT CASSHPGGGTEAFF - TRBV7-8 14 TRBJ1-1 -
TGTGCCAGCAGCCCCGCCGAGGACTATGGCTACACCTTC CASSPAEDYGYTF - TRBV14 13 TRBJ1-2 -
TGTGCCAGCAGTTTACATGGGGCACGGGGAGGGACCGGGGAGCTGTTTTTT CASSLHGARGGTGELFF - TRBV27 17 TRBJ2-2 TRBD2
TGTGCCATCAGCGATATCCGGGTAGGACAGGGGGCATCCAATGAGCAGTTCTTC CAISDIRVGQGASNEQFF - TRBV10-3 18 TRBJ2-1 TRBD1
TGTGCCAGCAGTGTACAAGAGACCCAGTACTTC CASSVQETQYF - TRBV28 11 TRBJ2-5 -
TGTGCCAGCAGTTACACTAGCGGGAGGACGGATACGCAGTATTTT CASSYTSGRTDTQYF - TRBV6-5 15 TRBJ2-3 TRBD2
TGTGCCAGTAGTGCGGTTGGAGAAGCGGAGACCCAGTACTTC CASSAVGEAETQYF - TRBV19 14 TRBJ2-5 -
TGTGCCAGCAGCACGACTAGGCCCCCAGATACGCAGTATTTT CASSTTRPPDTQYF - TRBV11-2 14 TRBJ2-3 -